The clone carrying this TCR beta chain is classed as medium-sized. The antigen is undetermined. Peripheral blood genomic DNA, not sorted cells or RNA, was the template. V was pared by 6 bases and J by 5 bases, with 7 bases of the junction left unmatched. The CDR3 contains 12 residues. Germline values: CDR1 DFQATT, CDR2 SNEGSKA (reference sequence). These data are taken from a study of T cell repertoires in aging, cancer and after chemotherapy. Study conclusions and caveats: The repertoire data cannot show anything about immunological memory following chemotherapy. Compared with age-matched healthy donors, untreated hematological or solid cancer patients showed higher blood TCR clonality. Loss of evenness, beyond lost richness, contributed to age-related TCR diversity decline in cancer patients. Rebound thymic output was suggested by rising median generation probability during chemotherapy in each cancer cohort.

TRB rearrangements spanning V, D and J were amplified using mixed TRB-A/B primers. MiXCR, run by TCRdb on the multiplex PCR reads, gives a single entry per CDR3 protein. The table lists 950 to 1,300 distinct CDR3 sequences, around 30% of them singletons. The sequenced material came from blood. This chain connects TRBV20-1 to TRBJ2-7; the match to TRBD2 covers 7 bases. The sequence was collected from a human donor with a solid tumor. This CDR3 is CSAKSGNHEQYF. In DNA, the CDR3 is TGCAGTGCGAAAAGCGGGAACCACGAGCAGTACTTC.